Shown below are 8 T cell receptor beta chains from a single sample sequenced in a study of beta chain features in type 1 diabetes. The whole isolated RNA underwent reverse transcription, so sequencing captured expressed TCRB transcripts. Sequenced by immunoSEQ multiplex PCR; TCRdb stores in-frame clones only, minus some. Here the sample spans around 330,000 clones, approximately 10% being singletons. Material for sequencing was naive CD4+ T cells from blood. All receptors derive from a young woman in good health.

CDR3 sequence: CASSSYRGLAEAFF. CDR3 coding DNA: TGCGCCAGCAGCTCATACAGGGGGCTAGCTGAAGCTTTCTTT. The V and J genes are TRBV5-1 and TRBJ1-1, with 9 bases lining up with TRBD1. Germline V gene data show CDR1 as SGHRS and CDR2 as YFSETQ. This CDR3 is built from 14 residues. The trim removed 3 bases at V and 6 bases at J, leaving 6 bases unmatched.

This clone came up a few times. The V call is TRBV5-5, the J call TRBJ2-2; D unclear. Trimming cost V 4 bases and J 4 bases, with 8 bases left between them. The CDR3 contains 13 residues. Germline-derived CDR1 and CDR2 are SGHKS and YYEKEE (reference sequence). DNA of the CDR3: TGTGCCAGCAGCGAAAGGAGCACCGGGGAGCTGTTTTTT. Translation: CASSERSTGELFF.

This clone was recorded a few times. This CDR3 reads CASSSYRGSSYEQYF. The CDR3 DNA follows: TGTGCCAGCAGCTCCTACAGGGGAAGCTCCTACGAGCAGTACTTC. The chain employs TRBV13 and TRBJ2-5; 7 bases align to TRBD1. The DNA matches TRBJ2-7 better at its end, which makes the J call doubtful. This CDR3 region has 15 residues. Germline-derived CDR1 and CDR2 are PRHDT and FYEKMQ (reference sequence).

The chain carries TRBV15 and TRBJ2-2; 13 bases align to TRBD2. The CDR3 spans 17 residues. The germline V gene has CDR1 LNHNV and CDR2 YYDKDF (reference sequence). Unmatched junction bases numbered 7, after V lost 3 bases and J lost 6 bases. For the CDR3, the DNA is TGTGCCACCAGCAGGCGAGGACTAGCGGGAGCGTCCGGGGAGCTGTTTTTT. Protein: CATSRRGLAGASGELFF.

This chain joins TRBV4-2 and TRBJ2-1, with 15 positions matching TRBD2. The V and J ends lost 0 bases and 1 base, in that order; junction bases with no gene match: 7. Germline loops: CDR1 LGHNA, CDR2 YNFKEQ. This CDR3 spans 20 amino acids. The chain's CDR3 is CASSQDFGLAGGPSYNEQFF. CDR3 coding DNA: TGTGCCAGCAGCCAAGATTTCGGACTAGCGGGAGGGCCATCCTACAATGAGCAGTTCTTC.

This clone was seen a few times. V gene TRBV5-6 combines with J gene TRBJ1-1, with D perhaps TRBD1 (5 bases). The CDR3 runs 15 residues. Germline V gene sequence: CDR1 SGHDT, CDR2 YYEEEE. V shed 3 bases and J shed 2 bases, with 14 bases lying between them. This CDR3 reads CASSYPGRRNTEAFF. Written as DNA, the CDR3 is TGTGCCAGCAGCTACCCAGGGCGGAGAAACACTGAAGCTTTCTTT.

This clone was seen only a few times. V and J are TRBV9 and TRBJ2-3, with 13 bases identical to TRBD2. V shed 0 bases, J shed 6 bases, and the junction held 1 base outside the gene matches. Per germline, CDR1 SGDLS and CDR2 YYNGEE. The CDR3 is made up of 15 amino acids. The CDR3 protein is CASSVETSGRDTQYF. Written as DNA, the CDR3 is TGTGCCAGCAGCGTAGAGACTAGCGGGAGGGATACGCAGTATTTT.

This sequence joins TRBV4-2 and TRBJ2-5; 9 nucleotides match TRBD1. Trimming at V came to 1 base and at J to 3 bases, leaving 0 bases not matched to a gene. The germline V gene has CDR1 LGHNA and CDR2 YNFKEQ. The CDR3 is 14 amino acids. The CDR3 region has the DNA TGTGCCAGCAGCCAAGGGACAGGGGAAGAGACCCAGTACTTC. Encoded protein: CASSQGTGEETQYF.